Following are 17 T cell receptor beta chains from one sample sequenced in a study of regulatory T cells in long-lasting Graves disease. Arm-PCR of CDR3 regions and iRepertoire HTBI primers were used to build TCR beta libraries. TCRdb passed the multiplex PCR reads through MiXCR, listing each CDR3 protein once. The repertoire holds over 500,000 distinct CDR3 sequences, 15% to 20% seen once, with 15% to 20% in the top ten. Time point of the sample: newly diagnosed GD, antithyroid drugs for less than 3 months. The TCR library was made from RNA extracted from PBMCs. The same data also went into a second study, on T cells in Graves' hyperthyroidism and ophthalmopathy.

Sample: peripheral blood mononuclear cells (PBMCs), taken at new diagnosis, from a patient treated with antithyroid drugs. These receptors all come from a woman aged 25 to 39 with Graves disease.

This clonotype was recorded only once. CDR3 residues: CATGQGVNSPLHF. The CDR3 DNA reads TGTGCCACCGGACAGGGGGTCAATTCACCCCTCCACTTT. This chain joins TRBV10-3 and TRBJ1-6, with 10 bases aligning to TRBD1. The CDR3 extends over 13 amino acids. V was pared by 10 bases and J by 7 bases, with 4 bases of the junction left unmatched. CDR1 and CDR2 from the germline V gene are ENHRY and SYGVKD.

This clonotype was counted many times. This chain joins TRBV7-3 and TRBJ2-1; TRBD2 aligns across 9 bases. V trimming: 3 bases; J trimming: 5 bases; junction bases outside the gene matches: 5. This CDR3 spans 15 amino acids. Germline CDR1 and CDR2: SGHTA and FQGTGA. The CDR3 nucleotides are TGTGCCAGCAGCTTGACTAGCGGAGATAACAATGAGCAGTTCTTC. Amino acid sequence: CASSLTSGDNNEQFF.

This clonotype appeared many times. This CDR3 is CASSLRTATAQETQYF. DNA of the CDR3: TGTGCCAGCAGTTTGCGGACAGCCACGGCCCAAGAGACCCAGTACTTC. This chain uses TRBV28 with TRBJ2-5; tentative D call: TRBD1 (6 bases). Germline lookup yields CDR1 MDHEN and CDR2 SYDVKM. The V end was cut by 3 bases, the J end by 1 base, with 15 bases between. The CDR3 is 16 amino acids.

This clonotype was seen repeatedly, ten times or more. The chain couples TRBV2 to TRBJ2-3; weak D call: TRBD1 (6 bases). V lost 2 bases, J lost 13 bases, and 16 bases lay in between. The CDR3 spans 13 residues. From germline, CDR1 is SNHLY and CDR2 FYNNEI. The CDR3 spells CASSERGFQVEYF. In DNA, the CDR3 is TGTGCCAGCAGTGAAAGGGGGTTCCAGGTGGAGTATTTT.

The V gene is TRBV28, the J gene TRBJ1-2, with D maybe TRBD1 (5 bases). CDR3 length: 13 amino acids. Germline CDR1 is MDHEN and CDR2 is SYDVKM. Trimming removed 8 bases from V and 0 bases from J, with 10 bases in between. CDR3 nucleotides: TGTGCCAGCGGACGGGGGTCTAACTATGGCTACACCTTC. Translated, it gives CASGRGSNYGYTF.

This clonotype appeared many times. The CDR3 sequence is CAWSVLVNTEAFF. The CDR3, as DNA: TGTGCCTGGAGTGTACTCGTGAACACTGAAGCTTTCTTT. The chain couples TRBV30 to TRBJ1-1; no clear D. Germline loops: CDR1 GTSNPN, CDR2 SVGIG (reference sequence). V gave up 0 bases and J gave up 0 bases, with 5 bases separating them. The CDR3 is 13 amino acids.

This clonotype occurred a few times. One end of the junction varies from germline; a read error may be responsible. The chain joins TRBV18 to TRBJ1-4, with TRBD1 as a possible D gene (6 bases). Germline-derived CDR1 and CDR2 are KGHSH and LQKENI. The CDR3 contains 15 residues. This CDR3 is CASSPQGPTNEKLFF. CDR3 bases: TGTGCCAGCTCGCCACAGGGACCAACTAATGAAAAACTGTTTTTT.

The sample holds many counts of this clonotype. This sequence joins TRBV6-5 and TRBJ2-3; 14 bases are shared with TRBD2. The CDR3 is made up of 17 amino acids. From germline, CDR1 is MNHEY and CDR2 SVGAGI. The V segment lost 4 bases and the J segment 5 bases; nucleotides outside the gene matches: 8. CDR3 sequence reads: CASSSPGLAGVVDTQYF. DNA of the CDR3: TGTGCCAGCAGTTCCCCGGGACTAGCGGGAGTGGTAGATACGCAGTATTTT.

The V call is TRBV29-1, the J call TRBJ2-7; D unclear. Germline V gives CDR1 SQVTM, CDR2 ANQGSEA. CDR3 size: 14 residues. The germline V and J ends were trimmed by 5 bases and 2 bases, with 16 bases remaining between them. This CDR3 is CSVSLLTDTYEQYF. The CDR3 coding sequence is TGCAGCGTTTCCTTACTGACGGATACCTACGAGCAGTACTTC.

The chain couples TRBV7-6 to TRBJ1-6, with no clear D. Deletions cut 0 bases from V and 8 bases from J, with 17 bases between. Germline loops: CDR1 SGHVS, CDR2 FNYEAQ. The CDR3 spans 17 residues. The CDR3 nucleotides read TGTGCCAGCAGCTTAGCGGCGGTTCCCGGGAGGGATTCACCCCTCCACTTT. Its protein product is CASSLAAVPGRDSPLHF.

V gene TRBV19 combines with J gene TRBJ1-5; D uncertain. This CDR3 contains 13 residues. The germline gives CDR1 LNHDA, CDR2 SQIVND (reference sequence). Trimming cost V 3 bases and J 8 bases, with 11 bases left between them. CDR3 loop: CASSIQIQEPQHF. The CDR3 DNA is TGTGCCAGTAGTATCCAGATTCAAGAGCCCCAGCATTTT.

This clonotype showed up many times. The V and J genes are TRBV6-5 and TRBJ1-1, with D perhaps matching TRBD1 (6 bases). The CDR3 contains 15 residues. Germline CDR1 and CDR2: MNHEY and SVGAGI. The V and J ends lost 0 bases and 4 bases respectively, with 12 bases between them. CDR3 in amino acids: CASSYSPRGGTEAFF. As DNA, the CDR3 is TGTGCCAGCAGTTACTCGCCCAGGGGCGGCACTGAAGCTTTCTTT.

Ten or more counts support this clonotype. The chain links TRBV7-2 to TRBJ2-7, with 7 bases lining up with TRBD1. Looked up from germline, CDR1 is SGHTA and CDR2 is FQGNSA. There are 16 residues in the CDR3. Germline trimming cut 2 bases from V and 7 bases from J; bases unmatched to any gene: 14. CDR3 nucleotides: TGTGCCAGCAGCTTAATGGTAACAGGGGTTGTGCGGGAGCAGTACTTC. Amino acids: CASSLMVTGVVREQYF. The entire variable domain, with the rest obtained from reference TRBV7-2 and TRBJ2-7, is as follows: GAGVSQSPSNKVTEKGKDVELRCDPISGHTALYWYRQSLGQGLEFLIYFQGNSAPDKSGLPSDRFSAERTGGSVSTLTIQRTQQEDSAVYLCASSLMVTGVVREQYFGPGTRLTVT.

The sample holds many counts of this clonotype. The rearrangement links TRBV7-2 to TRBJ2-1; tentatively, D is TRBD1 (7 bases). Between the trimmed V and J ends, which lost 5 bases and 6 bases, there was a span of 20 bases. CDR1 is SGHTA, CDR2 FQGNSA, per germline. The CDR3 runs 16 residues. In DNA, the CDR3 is TGTGCCAGCAGCCCGACAGGGTTGGGAGGTCTCAATGAGCAGTTCTTC. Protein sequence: CASSPTGLGGLNEQFF.

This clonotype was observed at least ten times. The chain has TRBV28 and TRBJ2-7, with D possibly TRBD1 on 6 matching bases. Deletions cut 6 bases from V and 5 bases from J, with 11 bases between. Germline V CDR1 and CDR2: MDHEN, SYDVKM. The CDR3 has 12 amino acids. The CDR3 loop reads CASRTTGNEQYF. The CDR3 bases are TGTGCCAGCAGGACCACAGGGAACGAGCAGTACTTC. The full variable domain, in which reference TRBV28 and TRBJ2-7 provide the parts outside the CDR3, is DVKVTQSSRYLVKRTGEKVFLECVQDMDHENMFWYRQDPGLGLRLIYFSYDVKMKEKGDIPEGYSVSREKKERFSLILESASTNQTSMYLCASRTTGNEQYFGPGTRLTVT.

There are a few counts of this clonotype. The CDR3 here is CASSLYETGFYGYTF. DNA of the CDR3: TGTGCCAGCAGCTTATACGAGACAGGATTCTATGGCTACACCTTC. J is TRBJ1-2 and V is TRBV11-2, with D tentatively TRBD1 (6 bases). Trimming stripped 2 bases from V and 4 bases from J, with 14 bases between. Per germline, CDR1 SGHAT and CDR2 FQNNGV. This CDR3 has 15 amino acids.

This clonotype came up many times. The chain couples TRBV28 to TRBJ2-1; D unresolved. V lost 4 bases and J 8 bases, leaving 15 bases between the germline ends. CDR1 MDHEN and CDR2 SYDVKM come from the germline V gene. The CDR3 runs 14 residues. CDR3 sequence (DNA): TGTGCCAGCAGTTCCCCGTGGGCTGCCCATGAGCAGTTCTTC. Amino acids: CASSSPWAAHEQFF.